The 11 T cell receptor beta chains reported below all come from one sample, sequenced in a study of T cell repertoires in cytomegalovirus infection. Antigen specificity for these receptors is unknown. From the reads, TCRdb called clonotypes with MiXCR, one entry per CDR3 protein. The sample holds roughly 990,000 distinct CDR3 sequences, roughly 30% seen once. The specimen was cultured CD8+ T cells from PBMCs, collected from culture after CMV antigen stimulation. Receptor source: a human donor in good health (CMV status not recorded). Some clones in this sample may be carry-over from other donors' samples.

This clonotype was recorded at least ten times. V is TRBV20-1 and J is TRBJ1-3; TRBD1 agrees at 11 bases. The germline V gene encodes CDR1 DFQATT and CDR2 SNEGSKA (reference sequence). J lost 4 bases, V lost 3 bases, and 5 bases had no gene match. This CDR3 has 15 amino acids. The CDR3 loop reads CSARGQGVGGNTIYF. For the CDR3, the DNA is TGCAGTGCTAGGGGACAGGGGGTCGGGGGAAACACCATATATTTT.

The V and J genes are TRBV7-6 and TRBJ2-3, with D possibly being TRBD1 (5 bases). V lost 2 bases, J lost 4 bases, and 13 bases lay in between. This CDR3 spans 15 amino acids. Germline V gene sequence: CDR1 SGHVS, CDR2 FNYEAQ. CDR3 region: CASSLKPGFADTQYF. CDR3 nucleotides: TGTGCCAGCAGCTTAAAGCCAGGGTTCGCAGATACGCAGTATTTT.

The chain recombines TRBV6-6 with TRBJ2-3; 9 nucleotides agree with TRBD1. This CDR3 comprises 16 residues. The V and J ends lost 7 bases and 3 bases, in that order; junction bases with no gene match: 11. Germline V gives CDR1 MNHNY, CDR2 SVGAGI (reference sequence). DNA of the CDR3: TGTGCCAGCACCCTCAGGGGGACAGGGAGGACAGATACGCAGTATTTT. Translation: CASTLRGTGRTDTQYF.

Only a few counts were recorded for this clonotype. The CDR3 region is CASSYRGGIFEQFF. The DNA of the CDR3 is TGTGCCAGCAGTTATAGGGGGGGAATTTTTGAGCAGTTCTTC. The chain carries TRBV27 and TRBJ2-1, with TRBD2 as a possible D gene (7 bases). The CDR3 sequence is 14 residues long. With 4 bases removed from V and 9 bases from J, the gap between germline ends came to 16 bases. Germline V gene lookup returns CDR1 MNHEY and CDR2 SMNVEV (reference sequence).

This clonotype was seen a handful of times. The J gene is TRBJ2-2, the V gene TRBV6-5; D is possibly TRBD1 (7 bases). In germline, CDR1 is MNHEY, CDR2 SVGAGI. This CDR3 is built from 15 residues. V gave up 6 bases and J gave up 7 bases, with 18 bases separating them. CDR3 bases: TGTGCCAGCAGGCGGGGAGCAGGGGGAAGCGGGGAGCTGTTTTTT. Translating it yields CASRRGAGGSGELFF.

This clonotype was counted only a few times. The chain couples TRBV7-6 to TRBJ2-1; the match to TRBD2 covers 9 bases. The CDR3 totals 18 residues. Unmatched junction bases numbered 16, after V lost 5 bases and J lost 5 bases. CDR1 and CDR2 from the germline V gene are SGHVS and FNYEAQ. The CDR3 loop is CASSPLEGLAGVDNEQFF. The CDR3 DNA reads TGTGCCAGCAGCCCCCTGGAGGGGTTAGCGGGGGTTGACAATGAGCAGTTCTTC.

The rearrangement joins TRBV7-9 to TRBJ1-4; D might be TRBD1 (5 bases). The CDR3 spans 13 residues. Trimming stripped 4 bases from V and 7 bases from J, with 10 bases between. CDR1 is SEHNR and CDR2 is FQNEAQ in the germline V gene (reference sequence). Written as DNA, the CDR3 is TGTGCCAGCAGCTCGGACATCAGTGAAAAACTGTTTTTT. It yields the protein CASSSDISEKLFF.

The chain joins TRBV6-2 or TRBV6-3 to TRBJ2-3; D is ambiguous. The CDR3 consists of 16 residues. Germline lookup yields CDR1 MNHEY and CDR2 SVGEGT. Deletions cut 2 bases from V and 0 bases from J, with 12 bases between. CDR3 protein: CASSYTRLLSTDTQYF. CDR3 nucleotides: TGTGCCAGCAGTTACACCCGACTCTTAAGCACAGATACGCAGTATTTT.

V usage is TRBV20-1 and J usage is TRBJ2-1; D may correspond to TRBD1 or TRBD2 (7 bases each). The CDR3 sequence is 16 residues long. Per the germline V gene, CDR1 is DFQATT and CDR2 is SNEGSKA (reference sequence). V lost 0 bases, J lost 2 bases, and 14 bases lay in between. In nucleotides, the CDR3 is TGCAGTGCTAGAGATCCAGGGGGGGTCCCCTACAATGAGCAGTTCTTC. Translating it yields CSARDPGGVPYNEQFF.

The rearrangement uses TRBV27 and TRBJ2-7; no clear D. Germline V gene data show CDR1 as MNHEY and CDR2 as SMNVEV (reference sequence). Trimming cost V 8 bases and J 6 bases, with 11 bases left between them. This CDR3 contains 11 residues. The CDR3 DNA reads as TGTGCCAGCCGAGGCAAGGGCGAGCAGTACGTC. It specifies CASRGKGEQYV.

The V call is TRBV15, the J call TRBJ2-1, with 8 positions matching TRBD2. Germline values: CDR1 LNHNV, CDR2 YYDKDF (reference sequence). The CDR3 totals 14 residues. Germline trimming cut 6 bases from V and 4 bases from J; bases unmatched to any gene: 5. In DNA form, the CDR3 reads TGTGCCACCAGGGGTTCTAGCGGGTACAATGAGCAGTTCTTC. Amino acid sequence: CATRGSSGYNEQFF.